The next 23 T cell receptor beta chains were all read from a single sample in a study of blood T cells in healthy people across ages (dated by TCRdb to between 2014 and 2016). Library preparation employed 5' RACE. These reads were obtained on an Illumina HiSeq 2500. A second roughly 6 to 12 cycle PCR used a sample-barcoded 5' primer and a J-beta primer mix. Using fastp trimming at Q25 and MiXCR clonotype assembly, TCRdb reanalyzed the public sequencing data and kept in-frame beta chains. Rows are combined by CDR3 protein, so each entry shows the most common genes and DNA. The sample includes some 640,000 distinct CDR3 sequences, with less than 35% observed a single time. The biggest ten clones account for approximately 15% of the sample. Sequencing was performed on blood. These receptors all come from an elderly woman in good health.

A note on this clonotype: This could be a read error, since a much larger clone is one nucleotide away. V usage is TRBV5-1 and J usage is TRBJ2-5; 8 bases match TRBD1. Per the germline V gene, CDR1 is SGHRS and CDR2 is YFSETQ. This CDR3 is built from 16 residues. The V and J ends lost 4 bases and 11 bases, in that order; junction bases with no gene match: 19. In DNA, the CDR3 is TGCGCCAGCAGCCCCCAGGGGGCTCTATCCTACAATGAGCAGTACTTC. Amino acid sequence: CASSPQGALSYNEQYF.

In its sample, this clonotype was seen a few times. The rearrangement links TRBV7-9 to TRBJ1-2, with TRBD1 matching 7 bases. V trimming: 7 bases; J trimming: 8 bases; junction bases outside the gene matches: 7. Germline V lookup: CDR1 SEHNR, CDR2 FQNEAQ (reference sequence). The length of the CDR3 is 12 residues. CDR3 region: CASTGGAEGYTF. Here the CDR3 DNA reads TGTGCCAGCACAGGGGGGGCAGAGGGCTACACCTTC.

Ten or more counts support this clonotype. The chain recombines TRBV29-1 with TRBJ1-1; D is ambiguous. Germline CDR1 and CDR2: SQVTM and ANQGSEA. The CDR3 is 12 amino acids. Trimming shortened V by 4 bases and J by 1 base, and 7 bases separated the two germline ends. CDR3 residues: CSVGFWNTEAFF. CDR3 sequence (DNA): TGCAGCGTTGGGTTTTGGAACACTGAAGCTTTCTTT.

There are a few counts of this clonotype. The chain carries TRBV20-1 and TRBJ1-1; D call uncertain. Trimming shortened V by 0 bases and J by 3 bases, and 11 bases separated the two germline ends. Germline lookup yields CDR1 DFQATT and CDR2 SNEGSKA (reference sequence). This CDR3 has 14 amino acids. CDR3 residues: CSAREGRQYTEAFF. The DNA of the CDR3 is TGCAGTGCTAGAGAAGGTCGACAATACACTGAAGCTTTCTTT.

The chain combines TRBV7-2 with TRBJ1-4, with a possible D match to TRBD1 (6 bases). Germline CDR1 and CDR2: SGHTA and FQGNSA. The CDR3 covers 16 residues. Trimming pared 5 bases from V and 8 bases from J, leaving 21 bases between. In DNA form, the CDR3 reads TGTGCCAGCAGCGAACAGGGCAATGGGCGCGGGGAAAAACTGTTTTTT. Translation: CASSEQGNGRGEKLFF.

This clonotype was seen more than once but under ten times. CDR3 DNA: TGTGCCAGCAGTTTAGGGGACGGGTCTGATGGCTACACCTTC. Amino acid sequence: CASSLGDGSDGYTF. The V and J genes are TRBV12-3 or TRBV12-4 and TRBJ1-2; maybe TRBD1 (5 bases). The CDR3 is 14 residues long. V dropped 1 base and J dropped 6 bases, with 12 bases sitting between them.

This clonotype appeared many times. The rearrangement links TRBV2 to TRBJ1-2; D remains ambiguous. V was shortened by 3 bases and J by 0 bases, with 11 bases between the two germline ends. Germline lookup yields CDR1 SNHLY and CDR2 FYNNEI. The CDR3 consists of 15 residues. CDR3 sequence (DNA): TGTGCCAGCAGTGACGGGCCTCACTCTAACTATGGCTACACCTTC. It encodes CASSDGPHSNYGYTF. Looking up the rest from reference TRBV2 and TRBJ1-2 gives the full variable domain: EPEVTQTPSHQVTQMGQEVILRCVPISNHLYFYWYRQILGQKVEFLVSFYNNEISEKSEIFDDQFSVERPDGSNFTLKIRSTKLEDSAMYFCASSDGPHSNYGYTFGSGTRLTVV.

J is TRBJ2-1 and V is TRBV7-8; 9 bases are shared with TRBD2. J was trimmed by 12 bases and V by 5 bases; bases with no gene match: 14. CDR1 and CDR2 (germline): SGHVS, FQNEAQ. This CDR3 spans 15 amino acids. Here the CDR3 DNA reads TGTGCCAGCAGCCCCCGGGCTAGCGGGACCTACGGGCAGTTCTTC. Protein product: CASSPRASGTYGQFF.

Turning to this clonotype: A much bigger clone sits one base away, suggesting this may be a read error. The chain has TRBV29-1 and TRBJ2-7; no firm D call. The germline V and J ends were trimmed by 5 bases and 7 bases, with 18 bases remaining between them. Germline loops: CDR1 SQVTM, CDR2 ANQGSEA. The CDR3 has 13 amino acids. The CDR3 region has the DNA TGCAGCGTTACAGCCTGGGGTTCGAATGAGCAGTACTTC. This gives the protein CSVTAWGSNEQYF.

This clonotype was detected many times. V is TRBV6-6 and J is TRBJ2-4; possibly TRBD1 for D (5 bases). The CDR3 contains 15 residues. V was pared by 7 bases and J by 0 bases, with 13 bases between. CDR1 is MNHNY, CDR2 SVGAGI, per germline (reference sequence). This CDR3 reads CASTQGVGAKNIQYF. The CDR3 DNA reads as TGTGCCAGCACTCAGGGTGTAGGAGCCAAAAACATTCAGTACTTC.

CDR3 coding DNA: TGTGCCAGCGTGCGGGTAGCTGAAGCTTTCTTT. It codes for CASVRVAEAFF. The chain employs TRBV2 and TRBJ1-1, with unresolved D. The CDR3 runs to 11 residues. The V end lost 8 bases, the J end lost 6 bases, and 10 bases lay between the germline ends. CDR1 and CDR2 (germline): SNHLY, FYNNEI.

The chain links TRBV4-2 to TRBJ2-5, with a tentative D call TRBD2 (6 bases). In germline, CDR1 is LGHNA, CDR2 YNFKEQ. CDR3 length: 15 amino acids. Trimming stripped 4 bases from V and 1 base from J, with 13 bases between. CDR3 nucleotide sequence: TGTGCCAGCAGCCCTTCCGGGAGCCCCCAAGAGACCCAGTACTTC. Residues: CASSPSGSPQETQYF.

This clonotype occurred many times. This chain joins TRBV7-8 and TRBJ2-2; 8 bases align to TRBD1. Trimming took 4 bases from V and 6 from J; bases not matched to a gene: 4. The CDR3 is made up of 14 amino acids. Germline V CDR1 and CDR2: SGHVS, FQNEAQ. The CDR3 loop is CASSSVQGAGELFF. CDR3 in DNA: TGTGCCAGCAGCTCCGTACAGGGGGCCGGGGAGCTGTTTTTT.

The chain recombines TRBV7-2 with TRBJ1-3; 7 nucleotides line up with TRBD1. CDR1 SGHTA and CDR2 FQGNSA come from the germline V gene. This CDR3 contains 16 residues. J lost 0 bases, V lost 3 bases, and 5 bases had no gene match. The CDR3 is CASSFGQANSGNTIYF. The CDR3 region has the DNA TGTGCCAGCAGCTTCGGACAGGCCAACTCTGGAAACACCATATATTTT. Full variable domain (outside the CDR3, taken from reference TRBV7-2 and TRBJ1-3): GAGVSQSPSNKVTEKGKDVELRCDPISGHTALYWYRQSLGQGLEFLIYFQGNSAPDKSGLPSDRFSAERTGGSVSTLTIQRTQQEDSAVYLCASSFGQANSGNTIYFGEGSWLTVV.

This clonotype has ten or more counts. The rearrangement joins TRBV2 to TRBJ2-3, with unresolved D. The CDR3 runs 15 residues. Trimming shortened V by 2 bases and J by 6 bases, and 15 bases separated the two germline ends. CDR1 is SNHLY, CDR2 FYNNEI, per germline. CDR3 sequence (DNA): TGTGCCAGCAGTGAAATTGTATTACTTAGGGATACGCAGTATTTT. As protein: CASSEIVLLRDTQYF.

This clonotype was detected many times. The chain couples TRBV29-1 to TRBJ1-1; 8 bases are shared with TRBD1. The CDR3 is 13 residues long. V shed 4 bases and J 8 bases; nucleotides not matched to a gene: 9. Per the germline V gene, CDR1 is SQVTM and CDR2 is ANQGSEA. Written as DNA, the CDR3 is TGCAGCGTTGTTGGTATGGCAGGGGGCGAAGCTTTCTTT. Translation: CSVVGMAGGEAFF.

This clonotype was observed at least ten times. The chain employs TRBV9 and TRBJ1-2, with 7 positions matching TRBD1. CDR3 length equals 13 residues. V trimming: 0 bases; J trimming: 6 bases; junction bases outside the gene matches: 2. Germline V gene data show CDR1 as SGDLS and CDR2 as YYNGEE. The CDR3 DNA is TGTGCCAGCAGCGTAGGTACAGGGGATGGCTACACCTTC. Protein: CASSVGTGDGYTF.

The chain joins TRBV6-6 to TRBJ1-5; TRBD1 aligns across 7 bases. Germline CDR1 and CDR2: MNHNY and SVGAGI (reference sequence). The CDR3 has 14 residues. V dropped 4 bases and J dropped 7; count of bases not matched to a gene: 7. The CDR3 nucleotides are TGTGCCAGCAGTTGGGAGACAGGGTCCCAGCCCCAGCATTTT. This codes for CASSWETGSQPQHF.

A note on this clonotype: The junction does not match germline at one end; this may be a read error. The V call is TRBV15, the J call TRBJ1-2, with 9 bases fitting TRBD1. Germline CDR1 reads LNHNV; CDR2 reads YYDKDF (reference sequence). The CDR3 consists of 16 residues. This chain's CDR3 is CATSRGQGFEEGGHTF. The CDR3 DNA reads as TGTGCCACCAGCAGGGGACAGGGTTTTGAAGAGGGTGGCCACACCTTC.

Turning to this clonotype: A much larger clone lies a single base off, so this may be a read error. The chain employs TRBV27 and TRBJ2-3; tentatively, D is TRBD1 (5 bases). Germline-derived CDR1 and CDR2 are MNHEY and SMNVEV (reference sequence). This CDR3 has 14 residues. Trimming stripped 7 bases from V and 4 bases from J, with 15 bases between. CDR3 sequence: CASKRTTSADTQYF. CDR3 sequence (DNA): TGTGCCAGCAAGAGGACAACCAGCGCAGATACGCAGTATTTT.

About this clonotype itself: This may be a read error: a much more frequent sequence differs by one nucleotide. V is TRBV5-1 and J is TRBJ2-3; a weak D match, TRBD1 (6 bases). Trimming took 4 bases from V and 0 from J, leaving 15 bases between them. Germline values: CDR1 SGHRS, CDR2 YFSETQ. The CDR3 is 16 residues long. The CDR3, as DNA: TGCGCCAGCAGCCTGGGGGCACCCCGTAGCACAGATACGCAGTATTTT. It codes for CASSLGAPRSTDTQYF.

This chain uses TRBV28 with TRBJ1-1; TRBD1 aligns across 11 bases. Germline trimming cut 4 bases from V and 3 bases from J; bases unmatched to any gene: 7. This CDR3 spans 16 amino acids. The germline CDR1 and CDR2 sequences are MDHEN and SYDVKM. The CDR3 here is CASSSPGQGGDTEAFF. CDR3 sequence (DNA): TGTGCCAGCAGTTCCCCGGGACAGGGGGGAGACACTGAAGCTTTCTTT.

Concerning this clonotype: A single base separates this from a much larger clone, so it may be a read error. The rearrangement links TRBV12-3 or TRBV12-4 to TRBJ1-1; 8 bases are a match to TRBD1. CDR3 length equals 13 residues. CDR3 coding DNA: TGTACCAGCACCACAGGGGGATTAACTGAAGCTTTCTTT. Its protein product is CTSTTGGLTEAFF.